The entry that follows covers one TCR beta chain sequence. These data come from a study of T cell changes during pregnancy in multiple sclerosis. The length of the CDR3 is 13 residues. Germline CDR1 MDHEN, CDR2 SYDVKM. V gave up 1 base and J gave up 8 bases; unmatched junction bases: 4. The repertoire was sequenced with immunoSEQ multiplex PCR; TCRdb's copy has only in-frame clones and lacks some. Of 90,000 to 95,000 clones in the sample, around 93% were seen once. This receptor was identified in a female donor with multiple sclerosis, enrolled in a pregnancy study. The material was peripheral blood, obtained in the third trimester of pregnancy. The chain combines TRBV28 with TRBJ1-2, with 7 bases that match TRBD1. CDR3 nucleotide sequence: TGTGCCAGCAGTTTATCGCAGGGGGTAGGCTACACCTTC. Translating gives CASSLSQGVGYTF.